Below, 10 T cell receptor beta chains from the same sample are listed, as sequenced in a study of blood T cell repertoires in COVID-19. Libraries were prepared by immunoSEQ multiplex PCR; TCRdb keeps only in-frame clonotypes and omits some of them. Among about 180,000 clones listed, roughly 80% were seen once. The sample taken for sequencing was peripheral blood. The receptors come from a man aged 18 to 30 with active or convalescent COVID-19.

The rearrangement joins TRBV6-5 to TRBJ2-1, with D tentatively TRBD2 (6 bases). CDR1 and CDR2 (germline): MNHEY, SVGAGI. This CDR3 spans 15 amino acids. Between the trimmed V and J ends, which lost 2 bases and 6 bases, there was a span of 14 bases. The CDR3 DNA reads TGTGCCAGCAGTTACAACAGGCTGGGGGGCAATGAGCAGTTCTTC. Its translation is CASSYNRLGGNEQFF.

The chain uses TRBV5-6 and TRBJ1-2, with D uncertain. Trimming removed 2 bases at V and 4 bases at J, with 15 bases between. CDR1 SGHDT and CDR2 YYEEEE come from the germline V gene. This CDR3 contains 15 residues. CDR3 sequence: CASSFITQTFYGYTF. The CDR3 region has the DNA TGTGCCAGCAGCTTCATTACCCAAACATTCTATGGCTACACCTTC.

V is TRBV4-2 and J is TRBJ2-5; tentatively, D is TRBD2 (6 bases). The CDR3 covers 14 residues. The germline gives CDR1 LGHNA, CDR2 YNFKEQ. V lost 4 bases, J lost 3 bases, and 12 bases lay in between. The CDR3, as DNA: TGTGCCAGCAGCCCCGGGACTCGGAAAGAGACCCAGTACTTC. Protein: CASSPGTRKETQYF.

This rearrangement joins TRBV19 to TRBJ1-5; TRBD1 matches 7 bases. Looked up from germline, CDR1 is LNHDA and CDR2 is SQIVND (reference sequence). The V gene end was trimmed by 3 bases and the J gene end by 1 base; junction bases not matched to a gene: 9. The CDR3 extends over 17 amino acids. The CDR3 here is CASSILQGLKSNQPQHF. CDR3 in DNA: TGTGCCAGTAGTATTTTACAGGGGTTAAAGAGCAATCAGCCCCAGCATTTT.

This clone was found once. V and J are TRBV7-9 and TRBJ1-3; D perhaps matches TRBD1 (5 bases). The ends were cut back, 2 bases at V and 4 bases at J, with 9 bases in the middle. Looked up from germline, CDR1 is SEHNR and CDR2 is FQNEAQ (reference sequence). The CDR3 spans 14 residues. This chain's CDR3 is CASSLQGSGNTIYF. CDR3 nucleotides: TGTGCCAGCAGCTTACAGGGCTCAGGAAACACCATATATTTT.

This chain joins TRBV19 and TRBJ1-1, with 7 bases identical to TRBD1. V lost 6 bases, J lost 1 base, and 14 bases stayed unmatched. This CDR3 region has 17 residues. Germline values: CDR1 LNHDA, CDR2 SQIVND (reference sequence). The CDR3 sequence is CASSPLDRYGGNTEAFF. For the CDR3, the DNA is TGTGCCAGTAGCCCATTGGACAGGTACGGGGGGAACACTGAAGCTTTCTTT.

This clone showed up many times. This chain's CDR3 is CASSGTSGWDEQFF. The CDR3 DNA reads TGTGCCAGCAGCGGGACTAGCGGGTGGGATGAGCAGTTCTTC. The chain is built from TRBV3-1 (or the pseudogene TRBV3-2) and TRBJ2-1, with TRBD2 matching over 12 bases. After removal of 5 bases from V and 8 bases from J, the junction contained 4 bases not matched to a gene. The CDR3 is 14 amino acids. Germline V gives CDR1 LGHDT, CDR2 YNNKEL (reference sequence).

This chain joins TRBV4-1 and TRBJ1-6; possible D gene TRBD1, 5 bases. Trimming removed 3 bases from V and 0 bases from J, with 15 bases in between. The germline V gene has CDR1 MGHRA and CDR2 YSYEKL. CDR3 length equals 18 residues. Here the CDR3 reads CASSHPTTASSYNSPLHF. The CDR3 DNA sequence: TGCGCCAGCAGCCACCCAACGACAGCGAGCTCCTATAATTCACCCCTCCACTTT.

For the CDR3, the DNA is TGTGCCAGCTCACCTAAGGGAGGTTACAATGAGCAGTTCTTC. This sequence encodes CASSPKGGYNEQFF. This rearrangement joins TRBV18 to TRBJ2-1, with D tentatively TRBD2 (6 bases). V lost 3 bases, J lost 4 bases, and 10 bases lay in between. CDR3 size: 14 residues. From germline, CDR1 is KGHSH and CDR2 LQKENI.

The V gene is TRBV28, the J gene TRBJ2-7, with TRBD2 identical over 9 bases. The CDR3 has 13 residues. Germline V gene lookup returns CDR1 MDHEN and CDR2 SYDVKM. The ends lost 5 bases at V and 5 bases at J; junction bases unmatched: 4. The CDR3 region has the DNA TGTGCCAGCAGTCCGACTAGCGGTCACGAGCAGTACTTC. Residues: CASSPTSGHEQYF.